These T cell receptor beta chains were read from a single sample in a study of T cell repertoires in cytomegalovirus infection. TCRdb re-called the reads with MiXCR, one entry per CDR3 protein. The table shows around 290,000 distinct CDR3 sequences, with about a quarter occurring only once. Specimen: PBMCs. The source is a human donor in good health (CMV status not recorded). Some clones in this sample may be carry-over from other donors' samples. The CDR3 runs from the conserved cysteine through the conserved F or W.

>TRBV3-1|14
CASSLPTRPTEAFF
>TRBV6-2/TRBV6-3|15
CASGLGVGAYNEQFF
>TRBV2|16
CASSELGQGVKNIQYF
>TRBV20-1|14
CSARAGLAGEEQFF
>TRBV6-2/TRBV6-3|12
CASRRSNLEQFF
>TRBV28|12
CASSSSLDTQYF
>TRBV9|15
CASSVDAGMNTEAFF
>TRBV7-3|18
CASSLWRPTGATINTIYF
>TRBV24-1|16
CATSDPPGQGVDEQFF
>TRBV7-6|14
CASSLVWGTYEQYF
>TRBV24-1|15
CATSDPKSPYNEQFF
>TRBV20-1|15
CSAGLAGFYTYEQYF
>TRBV19|15
CASSMGQGFSTEAFF
>TRBV5-6|10
CASGSYEQYF
>TRBV5-1|14
CASSGAGPYNEQFF
>TRBV28|12
CASRTNPYEQYF
>TRBV28|16
CASSEPGGGEHYGYTF
>TRBV2|15
CASRETELLNTEAFF
>TRBV19|15
CASSPGQGLRYEQFF
>TRBV7-3|15
CASSLTTSNTGELFF
>TRBV29-1|12
CSGTHSYNEQFF
>TRBV7-2|13
CASSFRGNTEAFF
>TRBV5-6|14
CASSLPLLTGELFF
>TRBV15|12
CATSRVVEEQFF
>TRBV7-2|12
CASSPYGNIQYF
>TRBV12-3/TRBV12-4|15
CASSLGTGVANEQFF
>TRBV10-3|16
CAISEPGRVGGDTQYF
>TRBV28|13
CASIGAGYNEQFF
>TRBV14|13
CASSQGGGGTQYF
>TRBV28|16
CASSPAGGSSTDTQYF
>TRBV12-3/TRBV12-4|14
CATGQGIFAGELFF
>TRBV20-1|13
CSASGGPSYEQYF
>TRBV7-2|14
CASSEEGGRDTQYF
>TRBV19|14
CASSSRDSGNTIYF
>TRBV7-9|17
CASSFKRGADVTGELFF
>TRBV19|13
CASSIVRKETQYF
>TRBV11-3|15
CASSFSSEASYEQYF
>TRBV18|15
CASSTSGRGNQPQHF
>TRBV7-8|14
CASRGTSVHNEQFF
>TRBV11-3|14
CASSNPRGQETQYF
>TRBV10-2|15
CASSASGPGNTEAFF
>TRBV11-2|16
CASSLGQLGTDQPQHF
>TRBV11-2|18
CASSLTPGTSGSRETQYF
>TRBV18|13
CASSPTVTYEQYF
>TRBV29-1|14
CSVYRPGQVYEQYF
>TRBV28|12
CASSLLWETQYF
>TRBV7-2|15
CASSLQWRERETQYF
>TRBV5-1|13
CASSLGLNTEAFF
>TRBV28|16
CASNRGSGRFTDTQYF
>TRBV12-3/TRBV12-4|16
CASSFQDPDRAREQYF
>TRBV6-2/TRBV6-3|13
CAASRGYNQPQHF
>TRBV7-2|14
CASRPQRESNEQFF
>TRBV7-9|16
CASSLAATAINQPQHF
>TRBV7-9|15
CASSSDRLSSYEQYF
>TRBV7-2|15
CASSFWGPSTDTQYF
>TRBV28|13
CASSPHNGETQYF
>TRBV12-3/TRBV12-4|12
CASSPRRVEQFF
>TRBV7-6|14
CASSLVGAHYEQYF
>TRBV5-1|12
CASSHPEDTQYF